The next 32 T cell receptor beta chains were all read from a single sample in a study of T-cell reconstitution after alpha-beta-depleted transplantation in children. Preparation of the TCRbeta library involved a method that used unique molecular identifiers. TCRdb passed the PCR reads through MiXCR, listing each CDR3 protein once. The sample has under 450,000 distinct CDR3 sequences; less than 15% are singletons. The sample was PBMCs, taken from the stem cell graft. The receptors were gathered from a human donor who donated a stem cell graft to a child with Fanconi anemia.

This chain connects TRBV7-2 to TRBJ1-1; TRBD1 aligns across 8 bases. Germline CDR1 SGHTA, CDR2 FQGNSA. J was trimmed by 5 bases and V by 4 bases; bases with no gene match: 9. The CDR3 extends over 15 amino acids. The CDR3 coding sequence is TGTGCCAGCAGCTCCCGGGACAGGCGGGAGACTGAAGCTTTCTTT. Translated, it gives CASSSRDRRETEAFF.

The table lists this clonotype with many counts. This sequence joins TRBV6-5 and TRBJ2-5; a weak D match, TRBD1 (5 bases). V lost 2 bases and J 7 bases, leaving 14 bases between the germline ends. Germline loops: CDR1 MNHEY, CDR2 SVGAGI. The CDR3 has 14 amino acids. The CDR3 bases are TGTGCCAGCAGTTACGCCAGGGAAGGTGTGACCCAGTACTTC. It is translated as CASSYAREGVTQYF.

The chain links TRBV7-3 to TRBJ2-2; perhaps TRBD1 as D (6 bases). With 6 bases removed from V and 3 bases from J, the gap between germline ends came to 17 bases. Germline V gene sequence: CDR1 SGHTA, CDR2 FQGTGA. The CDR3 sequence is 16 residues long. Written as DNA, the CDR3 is TGTGCCAGCAGTACGGCGGCAGGGGCTCACACCGGGGAGCTGTTTTTT. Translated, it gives CASSTAAGAHTGELFF. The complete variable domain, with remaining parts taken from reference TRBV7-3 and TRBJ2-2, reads GAGVSQTPSNKVTEKGKYVELRCDPISGHTALYWYRQSLGQGPEFLIYFQGTGAADDSGLPNDRFFAVRPEGSVSTLKIQRTERGDSAVYLCASSTAAGAHTGELFFGEGSRLTVL.

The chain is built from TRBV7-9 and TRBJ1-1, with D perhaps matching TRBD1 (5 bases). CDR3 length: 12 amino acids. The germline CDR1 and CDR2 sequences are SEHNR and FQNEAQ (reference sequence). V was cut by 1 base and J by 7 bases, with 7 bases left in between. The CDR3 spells CASSLGGNEAFF. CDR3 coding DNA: TGTGCCAGCAGCTTAGGGGGGAATGAAGCTTTCTTT.

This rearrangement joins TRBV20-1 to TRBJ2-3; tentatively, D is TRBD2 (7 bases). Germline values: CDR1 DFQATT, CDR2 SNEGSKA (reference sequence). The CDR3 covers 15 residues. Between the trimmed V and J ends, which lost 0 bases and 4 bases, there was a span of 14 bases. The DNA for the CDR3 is TGCAGTGCTAGAGATAGCCGGGGGGCCCCAGATACGCAGTATTTT. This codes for CSARDSRGAPDTQYF.

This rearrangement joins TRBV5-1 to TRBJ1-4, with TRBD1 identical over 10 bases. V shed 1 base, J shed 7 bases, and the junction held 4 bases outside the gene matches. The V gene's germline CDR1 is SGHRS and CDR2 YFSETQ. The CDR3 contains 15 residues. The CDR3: CASSLQGQGSEKLFF. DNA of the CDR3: TGCGCCAGCAGCTTGCAGGGACAGGGGTCTGAAAAACTGTTTTTT.

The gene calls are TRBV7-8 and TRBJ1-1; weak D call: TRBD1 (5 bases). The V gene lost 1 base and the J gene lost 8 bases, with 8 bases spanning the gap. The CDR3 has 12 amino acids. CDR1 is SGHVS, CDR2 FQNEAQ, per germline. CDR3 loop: CASSLEGQEAFF. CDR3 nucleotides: TGTGCCAGCAGCTTAGAGGGGCAAGAAGCTTTCTTT.

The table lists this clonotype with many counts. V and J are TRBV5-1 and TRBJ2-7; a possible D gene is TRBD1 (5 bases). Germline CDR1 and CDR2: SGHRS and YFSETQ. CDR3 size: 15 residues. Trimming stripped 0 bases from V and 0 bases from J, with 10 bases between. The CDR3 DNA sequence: TGCGCCAGCAGCTTGGGTCAACAGGACTCCTACGAGCAGTACGTC. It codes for CASSLGQQDSYEQYV.

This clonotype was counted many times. Here the CDR3 DNA reads TGCAGCGTTCAGACAGCAATGAACACTGAAGCTTTCTTT. This sequence encodes CSVQTAMNTEAFF. This chain connects TRBV29-1 to TRBJ1-1, with D possibly being TRBD1 (5 bases). This CDR3 comprises 13 residues. Germline lookup yields CDR1 SQVTM and CDR2 ANQGSEA. V shed 5 bases and J shed 0 bases, with 10 bases lying between them.

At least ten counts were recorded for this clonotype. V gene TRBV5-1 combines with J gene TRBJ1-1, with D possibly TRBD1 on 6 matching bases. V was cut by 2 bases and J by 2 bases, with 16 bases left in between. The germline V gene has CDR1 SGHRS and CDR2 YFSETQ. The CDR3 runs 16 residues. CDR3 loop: CASSFSMTGANTEAFF. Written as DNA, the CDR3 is TGCGCCAGCAGCTTTTCAATGACAGGAGCTAACACTGAAGCTTTCTTT.

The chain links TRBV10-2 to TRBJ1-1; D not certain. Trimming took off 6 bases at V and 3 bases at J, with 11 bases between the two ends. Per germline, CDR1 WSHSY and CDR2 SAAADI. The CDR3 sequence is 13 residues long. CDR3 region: CASSPYGDTEAFF. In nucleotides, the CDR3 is TGCGCCAGCAGCCCCTATGGGGACACTGAAGCTTTCTTT.

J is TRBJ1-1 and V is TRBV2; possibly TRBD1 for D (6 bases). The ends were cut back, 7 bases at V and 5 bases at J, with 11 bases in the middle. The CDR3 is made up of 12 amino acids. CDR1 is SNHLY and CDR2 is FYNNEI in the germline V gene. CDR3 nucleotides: TGTGCCAGCACAGGGGATGGGACTGAAGCTTTCTTT. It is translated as CASTGDGTEAFF.

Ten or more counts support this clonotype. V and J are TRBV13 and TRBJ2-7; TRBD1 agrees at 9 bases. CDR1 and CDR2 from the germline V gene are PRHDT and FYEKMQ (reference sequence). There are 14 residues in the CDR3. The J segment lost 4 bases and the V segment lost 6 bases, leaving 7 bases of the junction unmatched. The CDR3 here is CASRPGTGIYEQYF. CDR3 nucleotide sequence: TGTGCCAGCAGGCCCGGGACAGGGATATACGAGCAGTACTTC.

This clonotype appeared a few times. The DNA of the CDR3 is TGTGCCAGCAGCCTACAGGGAACGCTTCAGTACTTC. It yields the protein CASSLQGTLQYF. The rearrangement joins TRBV3-1 to TRBJ2-4; possibly TRBD1 for D (6 bases). Trimming took off 4 bases at V and 11 bases at J, with 12 bases between the two ends. Germline V gives CDR1 LGHDT, CDR2 YNNKEL (reference sequence). The CDR3 spans 12 residues.

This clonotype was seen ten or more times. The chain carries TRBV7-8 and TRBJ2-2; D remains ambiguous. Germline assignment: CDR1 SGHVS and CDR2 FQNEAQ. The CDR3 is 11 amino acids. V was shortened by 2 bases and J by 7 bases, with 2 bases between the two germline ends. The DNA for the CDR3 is TGTGCCAGCAGCTTAAACGGGGAGCTGTTTTTT. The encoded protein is CASSLNGELFF.

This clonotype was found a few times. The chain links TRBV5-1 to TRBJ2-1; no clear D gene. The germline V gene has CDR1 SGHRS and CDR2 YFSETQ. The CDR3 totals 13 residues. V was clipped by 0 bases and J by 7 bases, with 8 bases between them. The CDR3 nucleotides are TGCGCCAGCAGCTTGGTGTCAGTTAATGAGCAGTTCTTC. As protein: CASSLVSVNEQFF.

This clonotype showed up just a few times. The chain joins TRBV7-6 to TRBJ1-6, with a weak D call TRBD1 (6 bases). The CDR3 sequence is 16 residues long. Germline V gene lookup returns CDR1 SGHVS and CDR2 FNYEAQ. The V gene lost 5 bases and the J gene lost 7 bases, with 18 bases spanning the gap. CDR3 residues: CASSPLGGGGNSPLHF. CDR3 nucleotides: TGTGCCAGCAGCCCCCTGGGAGGGGGGGGCAATTCACCCCTCCACTTT.

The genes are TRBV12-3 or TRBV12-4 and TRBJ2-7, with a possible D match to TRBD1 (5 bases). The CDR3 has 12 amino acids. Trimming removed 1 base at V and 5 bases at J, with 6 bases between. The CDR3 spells CASSLGGHEQYF. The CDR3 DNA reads TGTGCCAGCAGTTTAGGGGGCCACGAGCAGTACTTC.

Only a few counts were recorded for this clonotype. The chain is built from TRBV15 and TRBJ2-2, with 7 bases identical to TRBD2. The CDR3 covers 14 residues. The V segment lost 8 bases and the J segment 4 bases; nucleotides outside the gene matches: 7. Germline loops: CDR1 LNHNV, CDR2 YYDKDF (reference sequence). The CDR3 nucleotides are TGTGCCACCGGACCCAGCGGGGTCACCGGGGAGCTGTTTTTT. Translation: CATGPSGVTGELFF.

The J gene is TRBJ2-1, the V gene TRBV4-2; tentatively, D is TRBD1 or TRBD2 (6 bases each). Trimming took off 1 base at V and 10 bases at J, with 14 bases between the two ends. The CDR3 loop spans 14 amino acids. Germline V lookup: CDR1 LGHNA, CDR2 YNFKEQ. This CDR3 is CASSQGEGGLEQFF. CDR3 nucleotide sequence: TGTGCCAGCAGCCAAGGAGAAGGGGGACTCGAGCAGTTCTTC.

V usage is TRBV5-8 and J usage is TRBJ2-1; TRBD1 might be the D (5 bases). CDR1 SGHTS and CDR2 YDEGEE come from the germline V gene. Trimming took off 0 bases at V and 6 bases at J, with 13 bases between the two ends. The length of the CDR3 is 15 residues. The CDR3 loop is CASSLVQGIRNEQFF. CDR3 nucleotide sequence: TGTGCCAGCAGCTTGGTTCAGGGCATTCGCAATGAGCAGTTCTTC.

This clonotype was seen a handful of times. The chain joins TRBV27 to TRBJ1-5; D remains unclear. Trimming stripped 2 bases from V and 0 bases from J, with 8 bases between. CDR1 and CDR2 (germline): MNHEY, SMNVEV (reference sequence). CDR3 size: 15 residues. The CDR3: CASSLTTYSNQPQHF. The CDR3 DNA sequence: TGTGCCAGCAGTTTAACAACGTATAGCAATCAGCCCCAGCATTTT.

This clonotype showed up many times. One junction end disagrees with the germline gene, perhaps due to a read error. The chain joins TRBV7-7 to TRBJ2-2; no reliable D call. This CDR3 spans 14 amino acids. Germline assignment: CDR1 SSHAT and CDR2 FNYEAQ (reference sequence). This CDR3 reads CASSLRQGTGELFF. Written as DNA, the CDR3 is TGTGCTAGCAGCTTACGCCAAGGCACCGGGGAGCTGTTTTTT.

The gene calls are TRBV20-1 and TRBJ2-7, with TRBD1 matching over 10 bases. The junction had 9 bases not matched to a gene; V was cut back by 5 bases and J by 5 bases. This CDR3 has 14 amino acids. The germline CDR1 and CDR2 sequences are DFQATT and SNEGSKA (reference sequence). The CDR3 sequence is CSAGMTGGGNEQYF. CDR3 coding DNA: TGCAGTGCTGGGATGACAGGGGGCGGGAACGAGCAGTACTTC.

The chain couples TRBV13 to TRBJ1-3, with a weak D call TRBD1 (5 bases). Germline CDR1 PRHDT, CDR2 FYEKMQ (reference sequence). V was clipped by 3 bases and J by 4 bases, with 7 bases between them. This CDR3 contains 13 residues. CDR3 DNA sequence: TGTGCCAGCAGCTTCGGGGGAGGAAACACCATATATTTT. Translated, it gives CASSFGGGNTIYF.

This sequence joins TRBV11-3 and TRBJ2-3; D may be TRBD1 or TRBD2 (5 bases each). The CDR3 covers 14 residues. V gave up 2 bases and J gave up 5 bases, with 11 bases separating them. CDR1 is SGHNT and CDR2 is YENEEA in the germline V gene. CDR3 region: CASSLRDRGDTQYF. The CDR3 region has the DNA TGTGCCAGCAGCTTAAGGGACCGGGGAGATACGCAGTATTTT.

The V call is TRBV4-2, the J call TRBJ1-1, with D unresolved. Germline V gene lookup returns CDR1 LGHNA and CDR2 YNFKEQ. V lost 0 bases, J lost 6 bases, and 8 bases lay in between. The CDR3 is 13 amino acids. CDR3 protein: CASSQELLAEAFF. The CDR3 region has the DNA TGTGCCAGCAGCCAAGAGCTTTTGGCTGAAGCTTTCTTT.

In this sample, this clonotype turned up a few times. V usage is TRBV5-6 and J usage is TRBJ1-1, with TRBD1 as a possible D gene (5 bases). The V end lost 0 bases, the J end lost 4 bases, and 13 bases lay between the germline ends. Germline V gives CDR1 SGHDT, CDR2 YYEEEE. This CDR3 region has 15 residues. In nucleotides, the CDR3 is TGTGCCAGCAGCTTGGCCCCGGCAAGGGGCACTGAAGCTTTCTTT. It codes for CASSLAPARGTEAFF.

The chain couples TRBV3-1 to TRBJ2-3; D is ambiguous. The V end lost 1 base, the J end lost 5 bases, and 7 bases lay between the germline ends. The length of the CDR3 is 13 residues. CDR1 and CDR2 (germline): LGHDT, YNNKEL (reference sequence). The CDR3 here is CASSQVVKDTQYF. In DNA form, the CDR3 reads TGTGCCAGCAGCCAAGTGGTCAAAGATACGCAGTATTTT.

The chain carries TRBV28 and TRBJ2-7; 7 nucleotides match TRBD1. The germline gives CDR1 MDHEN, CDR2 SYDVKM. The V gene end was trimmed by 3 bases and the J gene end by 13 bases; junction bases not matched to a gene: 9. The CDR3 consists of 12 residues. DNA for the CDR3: TGTGCCAGCAGTTTGAGGCAGGGGGTTCCCTACGTC. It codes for CASSLRQGVPYV.

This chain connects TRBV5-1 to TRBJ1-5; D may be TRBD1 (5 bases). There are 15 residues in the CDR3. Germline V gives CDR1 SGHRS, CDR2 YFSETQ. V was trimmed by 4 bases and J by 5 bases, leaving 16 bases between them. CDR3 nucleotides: TGCGCCAGCAGCATAGCCGGGACGGGGGATCAGCCCCAGCATTTT. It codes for CASSIAGTGDQPQHF. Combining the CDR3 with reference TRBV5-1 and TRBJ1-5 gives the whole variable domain KAGVTQTPRYLIKTRGQQVTLSCSPISGHRSVSWYQQTPGQGLQFLFEYFSETQRNKGNFPGRFSGRQFSNSRSEMNVSTLELGDSALYLCASSIAGTGDQPQHFGDGTRLSIL.

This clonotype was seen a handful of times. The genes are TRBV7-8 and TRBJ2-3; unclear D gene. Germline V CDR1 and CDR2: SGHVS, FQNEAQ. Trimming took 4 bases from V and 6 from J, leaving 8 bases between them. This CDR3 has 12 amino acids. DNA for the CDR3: TGTGCCAGCAGCTGGGATGAGGATACGCAGTATTTT. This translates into CASSWDEDTQYF.